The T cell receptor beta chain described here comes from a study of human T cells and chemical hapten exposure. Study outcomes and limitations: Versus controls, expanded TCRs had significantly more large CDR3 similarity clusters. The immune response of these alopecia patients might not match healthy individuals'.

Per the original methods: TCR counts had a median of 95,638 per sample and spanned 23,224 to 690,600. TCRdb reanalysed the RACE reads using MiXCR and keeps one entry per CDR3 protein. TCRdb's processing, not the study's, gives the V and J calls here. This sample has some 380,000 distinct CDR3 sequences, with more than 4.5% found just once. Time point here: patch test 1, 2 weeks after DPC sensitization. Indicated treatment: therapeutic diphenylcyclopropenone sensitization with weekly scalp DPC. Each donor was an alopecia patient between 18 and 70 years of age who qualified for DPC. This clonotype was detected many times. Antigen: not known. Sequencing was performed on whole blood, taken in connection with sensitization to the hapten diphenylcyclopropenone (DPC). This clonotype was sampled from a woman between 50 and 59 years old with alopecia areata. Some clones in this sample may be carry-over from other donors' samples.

The CDR3 spells CASSELGSDEQFF. The CDR3 coding sequence is TGTGCCAGCAGTGAACTTGGAAGCGATGAGCAGTTCTTC. The V call is TRBV25-1, the J call TRBJ2-1, with D uncertain. V was clipped by 2 bases and J by 8 bases, with 10 bases between them. The CDR3 contains 13 residues. In germline, CDR1 is MGHDK, CDR2 SYGVNS.